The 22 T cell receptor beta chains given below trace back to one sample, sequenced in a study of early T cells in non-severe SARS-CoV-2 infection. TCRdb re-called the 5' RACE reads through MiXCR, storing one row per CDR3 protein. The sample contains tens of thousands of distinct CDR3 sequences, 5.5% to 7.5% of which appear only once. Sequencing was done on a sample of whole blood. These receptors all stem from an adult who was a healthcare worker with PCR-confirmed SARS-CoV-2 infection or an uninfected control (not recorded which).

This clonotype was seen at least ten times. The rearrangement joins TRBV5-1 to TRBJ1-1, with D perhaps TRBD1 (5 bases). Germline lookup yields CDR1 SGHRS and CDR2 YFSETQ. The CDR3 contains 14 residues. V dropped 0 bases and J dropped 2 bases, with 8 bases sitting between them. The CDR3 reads CASSLGDSNTEAFF. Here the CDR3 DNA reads TGCGCCAGCAGCTTGGGAGACAGTAACACTGAAGCTTTCTTT.

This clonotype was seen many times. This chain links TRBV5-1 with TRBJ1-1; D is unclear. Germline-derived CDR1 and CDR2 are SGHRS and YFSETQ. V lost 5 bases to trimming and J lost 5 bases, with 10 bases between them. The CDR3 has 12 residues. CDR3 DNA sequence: TGCGCCAGCAGAAGCCTGGGGACTGAAGCTTTCTTT. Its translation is CASRSLGTEAFF.

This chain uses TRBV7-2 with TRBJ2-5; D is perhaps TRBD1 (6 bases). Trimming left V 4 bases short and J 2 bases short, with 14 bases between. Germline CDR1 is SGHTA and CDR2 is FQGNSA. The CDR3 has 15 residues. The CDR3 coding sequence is TGTGCCAGCAGCTGGGGACACGGGCCTCAAGAGACCCAGTACTTC. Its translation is CASSWGHGPQETQYF.

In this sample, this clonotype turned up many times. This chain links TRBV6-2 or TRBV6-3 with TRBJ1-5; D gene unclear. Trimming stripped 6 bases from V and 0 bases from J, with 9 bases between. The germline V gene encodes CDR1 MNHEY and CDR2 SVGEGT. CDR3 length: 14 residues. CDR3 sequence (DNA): TGTGCCAGCAGCCAAGGGTATAGCAATCAGCCCCAGCATTTT. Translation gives CASSQGYSNQPQHF.

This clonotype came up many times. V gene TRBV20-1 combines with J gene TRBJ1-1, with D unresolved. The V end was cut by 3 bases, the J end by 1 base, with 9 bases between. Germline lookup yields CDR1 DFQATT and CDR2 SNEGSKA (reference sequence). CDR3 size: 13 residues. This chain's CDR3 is CSASPPGNTEAFF. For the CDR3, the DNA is TGCAGTGCTAGCCCCCCGGGGAACACTGAAGCTTTCTTT.

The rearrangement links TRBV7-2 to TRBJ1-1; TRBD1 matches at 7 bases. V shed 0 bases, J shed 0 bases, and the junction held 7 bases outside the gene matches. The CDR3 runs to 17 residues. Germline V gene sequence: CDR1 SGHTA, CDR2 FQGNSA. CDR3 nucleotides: TGTGCCAGCAGCTTAGCGAGAGGGGGCGCTATGAACACTGAAGCTTTCTTT. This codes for CASSLARGGAMNTEAFF.

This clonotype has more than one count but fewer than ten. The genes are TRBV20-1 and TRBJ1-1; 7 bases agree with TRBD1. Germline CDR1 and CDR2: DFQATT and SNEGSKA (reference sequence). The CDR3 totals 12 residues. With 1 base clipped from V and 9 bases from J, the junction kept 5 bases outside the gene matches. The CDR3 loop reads CSARAPGQQAFF. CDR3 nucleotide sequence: TGCAGTGCTAGAGCGCCGGGACAGCAAGCTTTCTTT.

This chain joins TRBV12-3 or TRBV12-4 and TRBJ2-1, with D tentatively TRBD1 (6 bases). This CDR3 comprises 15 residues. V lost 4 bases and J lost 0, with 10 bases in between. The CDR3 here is CASSSQGTSYNEQFF. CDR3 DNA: TGTGCCAGCAGTTCCCAGGGGACCTCCTACAATGAGCAGTTCTTC.

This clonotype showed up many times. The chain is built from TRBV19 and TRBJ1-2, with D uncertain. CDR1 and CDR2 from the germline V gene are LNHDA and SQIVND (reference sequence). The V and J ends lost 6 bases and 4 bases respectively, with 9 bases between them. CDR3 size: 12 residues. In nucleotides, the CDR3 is TGTGCCAGTAGGAAACAAATCTATGGCTACACCTTC. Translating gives CASRKQIYGYTF.

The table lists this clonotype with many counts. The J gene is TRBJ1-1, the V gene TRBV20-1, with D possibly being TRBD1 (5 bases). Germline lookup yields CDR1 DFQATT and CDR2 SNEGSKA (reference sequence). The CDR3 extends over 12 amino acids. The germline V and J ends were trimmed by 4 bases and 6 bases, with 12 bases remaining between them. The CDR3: CSATEVGAEAFF. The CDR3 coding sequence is TGCAGTGCTACCGAGGTGGGGGCTGAAGCTTTCTTT.

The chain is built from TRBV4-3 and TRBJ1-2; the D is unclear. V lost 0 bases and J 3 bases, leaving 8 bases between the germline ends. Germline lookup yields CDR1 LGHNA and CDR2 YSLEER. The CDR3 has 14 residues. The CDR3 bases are TGCGCCAGCAGCCAAGATGAAGGGCACTATGGCTACACCTTC. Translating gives CASSQDEGHYGYTF.

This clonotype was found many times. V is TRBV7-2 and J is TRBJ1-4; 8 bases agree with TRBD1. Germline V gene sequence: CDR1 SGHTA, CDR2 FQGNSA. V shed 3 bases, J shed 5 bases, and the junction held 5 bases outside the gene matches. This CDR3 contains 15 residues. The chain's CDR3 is CASSFTGGENEKLFF. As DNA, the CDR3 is TGTGCCAGCAGCTTCACAGGGGGGGAAAATGAAAAACTGTTTTTT.

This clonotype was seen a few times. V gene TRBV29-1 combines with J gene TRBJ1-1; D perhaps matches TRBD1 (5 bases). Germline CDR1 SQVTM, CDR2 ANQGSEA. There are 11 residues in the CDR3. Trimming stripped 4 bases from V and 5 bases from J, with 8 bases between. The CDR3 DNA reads TGCAGCGTTGTTCAGGGAACTGAAGCTTTCTTT. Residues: CSVVQGTEAFF.

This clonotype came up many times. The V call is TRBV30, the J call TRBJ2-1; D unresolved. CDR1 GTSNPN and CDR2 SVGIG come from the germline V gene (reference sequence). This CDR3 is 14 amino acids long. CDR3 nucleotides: TGTGCGTTAAGTGTCGGTTCGCCTTACAATGAGCAGTTCTTC. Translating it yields CALSVGSPYNEQFF.

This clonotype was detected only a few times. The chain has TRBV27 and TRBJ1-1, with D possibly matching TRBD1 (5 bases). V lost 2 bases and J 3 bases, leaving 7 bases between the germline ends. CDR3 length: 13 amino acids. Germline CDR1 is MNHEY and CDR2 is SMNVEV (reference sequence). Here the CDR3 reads CASSLMGDTEAFF. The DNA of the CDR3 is TGTGCCAGCAGTTTAATGGGGGACACTGAAGCTTTCTTT.

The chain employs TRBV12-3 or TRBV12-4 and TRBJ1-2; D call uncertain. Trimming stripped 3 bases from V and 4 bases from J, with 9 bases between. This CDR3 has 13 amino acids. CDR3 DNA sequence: TGTGCCAGCAGTTTCCCAGGCTTCTATGGCTACACCTTC. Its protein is CASSFPGFYGYTF.

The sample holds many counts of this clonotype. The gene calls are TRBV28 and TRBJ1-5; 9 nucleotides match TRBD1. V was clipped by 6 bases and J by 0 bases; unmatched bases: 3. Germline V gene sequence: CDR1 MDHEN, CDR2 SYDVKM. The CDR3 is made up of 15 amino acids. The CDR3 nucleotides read TGTGCCAGCAGCACAGGGGGCCTTAGCAATCAGCCCCAGCATTTT. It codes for CASSTGGLSNQPQHF. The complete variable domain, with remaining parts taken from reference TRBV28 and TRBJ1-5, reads DVKVTQSSRYLVKRTGEKVFLECVQDMDHENMFWYRQDPGLGLRLIYFSYDVKMKEKGDIPEGYSVSREKKERFSLILESASTNQTSMYLCASSTGGLSNQPQHFGDGTRLSIL.

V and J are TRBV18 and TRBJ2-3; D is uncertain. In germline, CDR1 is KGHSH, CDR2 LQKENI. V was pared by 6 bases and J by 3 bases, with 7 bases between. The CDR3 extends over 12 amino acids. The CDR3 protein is CASSAGTDTQYF. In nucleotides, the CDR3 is TGTGCCAGCTCGGCCGGGACAGATACGCAGTATTTT.

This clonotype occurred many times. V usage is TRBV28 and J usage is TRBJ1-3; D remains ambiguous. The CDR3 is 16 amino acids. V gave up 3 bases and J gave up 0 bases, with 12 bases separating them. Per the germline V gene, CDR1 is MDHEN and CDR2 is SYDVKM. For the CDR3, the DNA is TGTGCCAGCAGTTTCCCACTTGCAGGCTCTGGAAACACCATATATTTT. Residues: CASSFPLAGSGNTIYF.

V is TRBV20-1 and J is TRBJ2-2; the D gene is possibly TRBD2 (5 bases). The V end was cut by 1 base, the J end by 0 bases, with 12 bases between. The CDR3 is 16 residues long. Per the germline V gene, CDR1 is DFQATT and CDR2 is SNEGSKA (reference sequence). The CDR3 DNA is TGCAGTGCTAGAGTGGGCGGGCGCTCGAACACCGGGGAGCTGTTTTTT. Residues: CSARVGGRSNTGELFF.

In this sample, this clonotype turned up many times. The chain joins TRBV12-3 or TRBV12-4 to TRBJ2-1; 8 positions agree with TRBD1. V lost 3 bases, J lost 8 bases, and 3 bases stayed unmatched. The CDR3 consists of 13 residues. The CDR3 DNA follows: TGTGCCAGCAGTTTGAACAGGGGGGATGAGCAGTTCTTC. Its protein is CASSLNRGDEQFF.

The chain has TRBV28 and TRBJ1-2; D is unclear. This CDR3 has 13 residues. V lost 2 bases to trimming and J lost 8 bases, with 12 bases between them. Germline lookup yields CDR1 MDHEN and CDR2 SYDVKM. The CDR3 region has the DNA TGTGCCAGCAGTTTAGGTCGGAGTGCCGGCTACACCTTC. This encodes CASSLGRSAGYTF.